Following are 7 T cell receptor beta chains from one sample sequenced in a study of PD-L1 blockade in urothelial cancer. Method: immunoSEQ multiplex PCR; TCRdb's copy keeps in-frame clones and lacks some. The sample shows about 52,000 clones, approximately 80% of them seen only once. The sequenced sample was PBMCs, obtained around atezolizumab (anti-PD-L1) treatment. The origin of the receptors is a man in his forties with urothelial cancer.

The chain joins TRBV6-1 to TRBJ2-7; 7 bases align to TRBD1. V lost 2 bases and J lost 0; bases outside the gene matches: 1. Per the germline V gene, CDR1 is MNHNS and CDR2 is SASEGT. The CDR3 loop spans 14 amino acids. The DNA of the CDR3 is TGTGCCAGCAGTGAATACAGGGGCTCCTACGAGCAGTACTTC. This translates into CASSEYRGSYEQYF.

CDR3: CASSLWGRGNEQFF. CDR3 sequence (DNA): TGTGCCAGCAGTTTATGGGGCAGGGGAAATGAGCAGTTCTTC. The chain is built from TRBV27 and TRBJ2-1; a weak D match, TRBD1 (6 bases). The CDR3 is made up of 14 amino acids. Germline CDR1 and CDR2: MNHEY and SMNVEV (reference sequence). V gave up 1 base and J gave up 7 bases, with 11 bases separating them.

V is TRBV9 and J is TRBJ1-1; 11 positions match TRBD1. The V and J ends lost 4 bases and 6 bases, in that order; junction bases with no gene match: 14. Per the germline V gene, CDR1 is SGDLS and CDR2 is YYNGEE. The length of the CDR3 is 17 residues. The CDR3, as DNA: TGTGCCAGCAGCCCGAGCCTCGGACAGGGGGCGCGGTCTGAAGCTTTCTTT. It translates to CASSPSLGQGARSEAFF.

CDR3 nucleotides: TGTGCCAGCAGTGAATATAGAACCGGGACTGGTACTGAAAAACTGTTTTTT. Protein: CASSEYRTGTGTEKLFF. This chain joins TRBV25-1 and TRBJ1-4, with D tentatively TRBD1 (5 bases). With 0 bases removed from V and 7 bases from J, the gap between germline ends came to 18 bases. The CDR3 spans 17 residues. The germline V gene has CDR1 MGHDK and CDR2 SYGVNS. The variable domain in full, completed from reference TRBV25-1 and TRBJ1-4, reads EADIYQTPRYLVIGTGKKITLECSQTMGHDKMYWYQQDPGMELHLIHYSYGVNSTEKGDLSSESTVSRIRTEHFPLTLESARPSHTSQYLCASSEYRTGTGTEKLFFGSGTQLSVL.

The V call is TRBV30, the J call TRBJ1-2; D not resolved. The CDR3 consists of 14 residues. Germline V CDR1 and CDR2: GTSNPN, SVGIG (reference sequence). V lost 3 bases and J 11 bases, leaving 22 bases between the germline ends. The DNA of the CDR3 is TGTGCCTGGAGCGCTGGTTCATTCGGGGAACGATACACCTTC. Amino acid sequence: CAWSAGSFGERYTF.

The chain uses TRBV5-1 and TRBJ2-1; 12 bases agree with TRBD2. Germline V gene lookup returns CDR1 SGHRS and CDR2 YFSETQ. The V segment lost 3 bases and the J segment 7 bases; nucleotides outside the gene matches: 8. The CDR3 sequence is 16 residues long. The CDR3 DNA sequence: TGCGCCAGCAGCTCCCTAGCGGGAGGGCCGCGGAATGAGCAGTTCTTC. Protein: CASSSLAGGPRNEQFF.

CDR3 amino acids: CASRGQLNQPQHF. The CDR3 DNA follows: TGTGCCAGTCGTGGACAGCTTAATCAGCCCCAGCATTTT. The J gene is TRBJ1-5, the V gene TRBV2; a possible D gene is TRBD1 (6 bases). The CDR3 sequence is 13 residues long. Germline V gene sequence: CDR1 SNHLY, CDR2 FYNNEI. V shed 9 bases and J shed 4 bases, with 13 bases lying between them.